The clone carrying this TCR beta chain was seen just once. This sample is drawn from a study of shared T cell receptors in the human thymus. The assay was immunoSEQ multiplex PCR, and TCRdb's table has in-frame clones only and misses some. The sample lists more than 550,000 clones, approximately 83% seen once, with around 0.0094% in the top ten. The ends lost 7 bases at V and 8 bases at J; junction bases unmatched: 8. Germline V lookup: CDR1 ENHRY, CDR2 SYGVKD. The CDR3 spans 13 residues. The same sample was also used in a study of human thymus T cells.

Sequencing input: thymocytes. The genes are TRBV10-3 and TRBJ2-1; 7 bases fit TRBD2. The clonotype comes from a girl under three years old with a congenital heart defect. CDR3 region: CAITSGAGDEQFF. CDR3 sequence (DNA): TGTGCCATCACCAGCGGGGCTGGGGATGAGCAGTTCTTC.